This T cell receptor beta chain was documented in a study of T cell responses to AZD1222 COVID-19 vaccine. Study results and limitations: Donors skewed white British and female; clonal diversity was possibly underestimated. Baseline seropositivity occurred in only 5 to 7 AZD1222 recipients. Dominant CD4 TCR responses targeted spike regions 160-218 and 743-854. Repertoire sampling occurred only after the peak T cell response.

In regard to this clone: Antigen unknown.

Generated by immunoSEQ multiplex PCR, the TCRdb table keeps only in-frame clones and is missing some. The table lists approximately 160,000 clones, approximately 90% of them singletons. The CDR3 has 15 residues. The material was peripheral blood, obtained on day 0 of AZD1222 vaccination. The chain links TRBV21-1 to TRBJ2-4; the table's TRBD2 call for D was not verified on the DNA. TRBV21-1 is marked as a pseudogene. The clonotype was recovered from an adult in good health. The CDR3 loop reads CASRPREVAKNIQYF. In DNA, the CDR3 is TGTGCCAGCAGACCCCGCGAGGTAGCCAAAAACATTCAGTACTTC.